These T cell receptor beta chains were read from a single sample in a study of radiation and T cells in renal cell carcinoma. The repertoire was sequenced with immunoSEQ multiplex PCR; TCRdb's copy has only in-frame clones and lacks some. Here the sample spans around 4,800 clones, about 60% being singletons. The input for sequencing was tumor tissue, taken from a patient whose treatment included radiotherapy and nephrectomy. Every receptor here comes from a man aged 55 to 69 with renal cell carcinoma. CDR3s include the opening cysteine and the closing phenylalanine or tryptophan. The D gene is left open where the match is weak. Expanded clones get a size class; other rows say once, few or many, or leave the size out.

J: TRBJ2-7; size: few; D: NA; V: TRBV6-1; CDR3: CASSLTQGWIEQYF; DNA: TGTGCCAGCAGTTTAACCCAGGGTTGGATCGAGCAGTACTTC
J: TRBJ1-1; size: few; D: TRBD1; V: TRBV2; CDR3: CASSITRGLGEAFF; DNA: TGTGCCAGCAGTATAACCAGGGGGCTAGGTGAAGCTTTCTTT
J: TRBJ1-2; size: medium-sized; D: NA; V: TRBV7-9; CDR3: CASRELRLLNYGYTF; DNA: TGTGCCAGCAGAGAACTTAGATTGCTAAACTATGGCTACACCTTC
J: TRBJ2-7; size: NA; D: NA; V: TRBV30; CDR3: CASRLAGNSYEQYF; DNA: TGTGCCTCTAGATTGGCGGGAAACTCCTACGAGCAGTACTTC
J: TRBJ2-7; size: NA; D: TRBD2; V: TRBV7-2; CDR3: CASSSRGAGDEQYF; DNA: TGTGCCAGCAGCTCAAGGGGAGCGGGAGACGAGCAGTACTTC
J: TRBJ2-7; size: NA; D: NA; V: TRBV20-1; CDR3: CSVPGADEQYF; DNA: TGCAGTGTCCCCGGGGCCGACGAGCAGTACTTC
J: TRBJ2-7; size: medium-sized; D: NA; V: TRBV4-2; CDR3: CASSQPPNYEQYF; DNA: TGTGCCAGCAGCCAGCCCCCTAACTACGAGCAGTACTTC
J: TRBJ2-1; size: NA; D: NA; V: TRBV5-4; CDR3: CASSLGPRGNEQFF; DNA: TGTGCCAGCAGCTTGGGGCCTAGGGGGAATGAGCAGTTCTTC
J: TRBJ1-1; size: NA; D: NA; V: TRBV18; CDR3: CASSPQTGNTEAFF; DNA: TGTGCCAGCTCACCACAAACAGGCAACACTGAAGCTTTCTTT
J: TRBJ2-3; size: once; D: TRBD2; V: TRBV7-2; CDR3: CASSLPDRLAGVSDTQYF; DNA: TGTGCCAGCAGCCTACCCGACCGGCTAGCGGGAGTTTCAGATACGCAGTATTTT
J: TRBJ1-5; size: few; D: NA; V: TRBV6-7; CDR3: CASRRRMNQPQHF; DNA: TGTGCCAGCCGGCGACGTATGAATCAGCCCCAGCATTTT
J: TRBJ1-6; size: few; D: NA; V: TRBV27; CDR3: CASTLGGSLYNSPLHF; DNA: TGTGCCAGCACCCTAGGGGGGTCACTCTATAATTCACCCCTCCACTTT
J: TRBJ2-7; size: few; D: NA; V: TRBV21-1; CDR3: CASSPGLAEAWYEQYF; DNA: TGTGCCAGCAGTCCTGGGCTAGCGGAGGCCTGGTACGAGCAGTACTTC
J: TRBJ1-2; size: NA; D: NA; V: TRBV11-2; CDR3: CASSLESGDALGYTF; DNA: TGTGCCAGCAGCTTAGAATCGGGAGATGCCCTCGGCTACACCTTC
J: TRBJ1-6; size: medium-sized; D: TRBD1; V: TRBV7-2; CDR3: CASSSSGTGPYSPLHF; DNA: TGTGCCAGCAGCTCGTCCGGGACAGGACCTTATTCACCCCTCCACTTT
J: TRBJ1-4; size: NA; D: TRBD1; V: TRBV18; CDR3: CASSADRGGEKLFF; DNA: TGTGCCAGCTCAGCAGACAGGGGAGGTGAAAAACTGTTTTTT
J: TRBJ1-4; size: once; D: NA; V: TRBV5-5; CDR3: CASSHLWGPEKLFF; DNA: TGCGCCAGCAGCCATCTTTGGGGGCCGGAAAAACTGTTTTTT
J: TRBJ1-2; size: NA; D: NA; V: TRBV21-1; CDR3: CASSLVFRGNYGYTF; DNA: TGTGCCAGCAGCTTAGTTTTTAGAGGGAACTATGGCTACACCTTC
J: TRBJ2-7; size: NA; D: TRBD1; V: TRBV18; CDR3: CASSPVKTGGHEQYF; DNA: TGTGCCAGCTCCCCTGTTAAGACAGGGGGCCACGAGCAGTACTTC
J: TRBJ1-1; size: NA; D: NA; V: TRBV10-1; CDR3: CASSDWRNTEAFF; DNA: TGCGCCAGCAGTGATTGGCGGAACACTGAAGCTTTCTTT
J: TRBJ1-2; size: few; D: NA; V: TRBV7-2; CDR3: CASSFTSGDYGYTF; DNA: TGTGCCAGCAGCTTTACGAGCGGGGACTATGGCTACACCTTC
J: TRBJ1-1; size: NA; D: NA; V: TRBV6-5; CDR3: CASSLLGGNTEAFF; DNA: TGTGCCAGCAGTCTCTTGGGGGGGAACACTGAAGCTTTCTTT
J: TRBJ1-2; size: NA; D: TRBD1; V: TRBV5-6; CDR3: CASSLASGTVSYGYTF; DNA: TGTGCCAGCAGCTTGGCGTCCGGGACAGTGAGCTATGGCTACACCTTC
J: TRBJ1-4; size: NA; D: NA; V: TRBV5-1; CDR3: CASSAEAQLNEKLFF; DNA: TGCGCCAGCAGCGCCGAAGCACAGCTTAATGAAAAACTGTTTTTT
J: TRBJ2-7; size: NA; D: NA; V: TRBV28; CDR3: CASSALETSYEQYF; DNA: TGTGCCAGCAGCGCTCTGGAGACCTCCTACGAGCAGTACTTC
J: TRBJ2-5; size: once; D: TRBD1; V: TRBV18; CDR3: CASSPQGAGETQYF; DNA: TGTGCCAGCTCACCCCAGGGGGCCGGAGAGACCCAGTACTTC
J: TRBJ1-4; size: NA; D: NA; V: TRBV5-1; CDR3: CASSLMGGANEKLFF; DNA: TGCGCCAGCAGCTTAATGGGAGGTGCTAATGAAAAACTGTTTTTT
J: TRBJ2-2; size: NA; D: TRBD1; V: TRBV9; CDR3: CASSRTGTNTGELFF; DNA: TGTGCCAGCAGCCGGACAGGGACGAACACCGGGGAGCTGTTTTTT
J: TRBJ2-7; size: NA; D: TRBD1; V: TRBV5-5; CDR3: CASSLTGVTYEQYF; DNA: TGTGCCAGCAGCTTGACAGGGGTGACTTACGAGCAGTACTTC
J: TRBJ2-7; size: NA; D: NA; V: TRBV11-3; CDR3: CASSQQGAEQYF; DNA: TGTGCCAGCAGCCAACAGGGAGCCGAGCAGTACTTC
J: TRBJ1-1; size: NA; D: NA; V: TRBV7-6; CDR3: CASSLGLYTEAFF; DNA: TGTGCCAGCAGCTTAGGGCTTTACACTGAAGCTTTCTTT
J: TRBJ2-7; size: once; D: NA; V: TRBV11-2; CDR3: CASSLVPDRLDEQYF; DNA: TGTGCCAGCAGCTTAGTCCCAGACAGGCTGGACGAGCAGTACTTC
J: TRBJ2-6; size: few; D: NA; V: TRBV10-3; CDR3: CAISDLARRGANVLTF; DNA: TGTGCCATCAGTGACTTAGCGAGGCGTGGGGCCAACGTCCTGACTTTC
J: TRBJ2-1; size: NA; D: NA; V: TRBV5-1; CDR3: CASSLVRVNEQFF; DNA: TGCGCCAGCAGCTTGGTCAGGGTCAATGAGCAGTTCTTC
J: TRBJ1-4; size: NA; D: NA; V: TRBV5-1; CDR3: CASSPGLQGPNEKLFF; DNA: TGCGCCAGCAGCCCGGGGTTACAGGGACCTAATGAAAAACTGTTTTTT
J: TRBJ1-1; size: NA; D: NA; V: TRBV7-7; CDR3: CASSSAVSTEAFF; DNA: TGTGCTAGCAGCTCAGCCGTATCCACTGAAGCTTTCTTT
J: TRBJ1-1; size: NA; D: NA; V: TRBV6-6; CDR3: CASRRLNTEAFF; DNA: TGTGCCAGCCGCAGGTTGAACACTGAAGCTTTCTTT
J: TRBJ1-4; size: NA; D: TRBD1; V: TRBV7-2; CDR3: CASSPVPGQGGYEKLFF; DNA: TGTGCCAGCAGCCCAGTCCCGGGACAGGGCGGGTATGAAAAACTGTTTTTT
J: TRBJ1-5; size: NA; D: NA; V: TRBV18; CDR3: CASSPGRGTSNQPQHF; DNA: TGTGCCAGCTCACCAGGACGGGGGACTTCCAATCAGCCCCAGCATTTT
J: TRBJ2-5; size: NA; D: TRBD2; V: TRBV5-1; CDR3: CASSAVGRGETQYF; DNA: TGCGCCAGCAGCGCCGTCGGGAGGGGAGAGACCCAGTACTTC
J: TRBJ2-7; size: medium-sized; D: TRBD2; V: TRBV27; CDR3: CASSINTTSDDSYEQYF; DNA: TGTGCCAGCAGTATCAACACGACTAGCGATGACTCCTACGAGCAGTACTTC
J: TRBJ2-1; size: NA; D: TRBD2; V: TRBV2; CDR3: CASSVTSGRRNEQFF; DNA: TGTGCCAGCAGTGTGACTAGCGGGAGGCGCAATGAGCAGTTCTTC
J: TRBJ2-3; size: few; D: NA; V: TRBV19; CDR3: CASSTDYRRSTDTQYF; DNA: TGTGCCAGTAGTACGGACTACCGAAGGAGCACAGATACGCAGTATTTT
J: TRBJ2-7; size: once; D: TRBD1; V: TRBV6-5; CDR3: CATWTGSYEQYF; DNA: TGTGCGACTTGGACAGGCTCCTACGAGCAGTACTTC
J: TRBJ2-7; size: NA; D: TRBD1; V: TRBV27; CDR3: CASSETTPTGLTYEQYF; DNA: TGTGCCAGCAGTGAAACAACCCCGACAGGGCTTACCTACGAGCAGTACTTC
J: TRBJ1-5; size: medium-sized; D: TRBD1; V: TRBV18; CDR3: CASSPDRGGNQPQHF; DNA: TGTGCCAGCTCACCGGACAGGGGCGGCAATCAGCCCCAGCATTTT
J: TRBJ1-2; size: NA; D: NA; V: TRBV7-9; CDR3: CASTPDGGYTF; DNA: TGTGCCAGCACCCCCGACGGTGGCTACACCTTC
J: TRBJ1-1; size: few; D: NA; V: TRBV25-1; CDR3: CASKKGHTEAFF; DNA: TGTGCCAGCAAGAAGGGGCACACTGAAGCTTTCTTT
J: TRBJ2-7; size: NA; D: TRBD2; V: TRBV18; CDR3: CASSQLAVPLDEQYF; DNA: TGTGCCAGCTCACAGCTAGCGGTGCCCCTAGACGAGCAGTACTTC
J: TRBJ2-7; size: NA; D: NA; V: TRBV25-1; CDR3: CASSELGLTYEQYF; DNA: TGTGCCAGCAGTGAATTGGGCCTAACCTACGAGCAGTACTTC
J: TRBJ1-1; size: NA; D: NA; V: TRBV10-3; CDR3: CAIRKADTEAFF; DNA: TGTGCCATCAGGAAGGCGGACACTGAAGCTTTCTTT